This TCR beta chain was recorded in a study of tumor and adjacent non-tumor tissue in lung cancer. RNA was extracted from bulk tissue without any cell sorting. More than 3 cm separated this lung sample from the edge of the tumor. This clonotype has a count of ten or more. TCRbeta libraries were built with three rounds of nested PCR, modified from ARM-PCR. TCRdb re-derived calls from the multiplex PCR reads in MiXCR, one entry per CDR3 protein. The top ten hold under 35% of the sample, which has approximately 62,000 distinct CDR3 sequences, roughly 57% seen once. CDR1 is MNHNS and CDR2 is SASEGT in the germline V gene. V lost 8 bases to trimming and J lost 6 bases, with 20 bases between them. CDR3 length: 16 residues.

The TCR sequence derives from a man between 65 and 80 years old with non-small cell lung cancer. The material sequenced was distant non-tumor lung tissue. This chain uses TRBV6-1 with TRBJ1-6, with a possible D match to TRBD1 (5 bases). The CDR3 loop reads CASGTDLGVVNSPLHF. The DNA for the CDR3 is TGTGCCAGCGGAACTGACCTAGGGGTAGTTAATTCACCCCTCCACTTT.